A single sample gave rise to the 5 T cell receptor beta chains below, sequenced in a study of blood T cells in healthy people across ages. PCR was performed a second time for about 7 to 12 cycles using a sample-barcoded 5' primer and a J-beta primer mix. TCRdb reprocessed the 5' RACE reads via MiXCR and lists one record per CDR3 protein. This repertoire shows roughly 700,000 distinct CDR3 sequences, about half found once; its top ten account for roughly 34%. The sequencing sample was made of blood. These receptors came from an older woman in good health.

The CDR3 reads CASSVGGGGGYTF. Here the CDR3 DNA reads TGTGCCAGCAGTGTAGGAGGGGGAGGCGGCTACACCTTC. This rearrangement joins TRBV2 to TRBJ1-2; tentatively, D is TRBD1 (6 bases). CDR1 is SNHLY and CDR2 is FYNNEI in the germline V gene. This CDR3 comprises 13 residues. The V and J ends lost 4 bases and 8 bases respectively, with 14 bases between them. Using reference TRBV2 and TRBJ1-2 for the parts outside the CDR3, the full variable domain is EPEVTQTPSHQVTQMGQEVILRCVPISNHLYFYWYRQILGQKVEFLVSFYNNEISEKSEIFDDQFSVERPDGSNFTLKIRSTKLEDSAMYFCASSVGGGGGYTFGSGTRLTVV.

This sequence joins TRBV5-1 and TRBJ2-3; D gene uncertain. CDR3 length equals 14 residues. CDR1 is SGHRS, CDR2 YFSETQ, per germline. Trimming removed 0 bases from V and 3 bases from J, with 8 bases in between. CDR3 sequence (DNA): TGCGCCAGCAGCTTGGCCCAGGAGACAGATACGCAGTATTTT. This codes for CASSLAQETDTQYF. Drawing the rest from reference TRBV5-1 and TRBJ2-3, the complete variable domain is KAGVTQTPRYLIKTRGQQVTLSCSPISGHRSVSWYQQTPGQGLQFLFEYFSETQRNKGNFPGRFSGRQFSNSRSEMNVSTLELGDSALYLCASSLAQETDTQYFGPGTRLTVL.

The chain links TRBV6-5 to TRBJ2-1, with D possibly being TRBD2 (6 bases). Between the trimmed V and J ends, which lost 6 bases and 7 bases, there was a span of 16 bases. Germline CDR1 and CDR2: MNHEY and SVGAGI. CDR3 length: 14 residues. The CDR3 DNA follows: TGTGCCAGCAGCTTTGGACTACGTGTGAATGAGCAGTTCTTC. Translation: CASSFGLRVNEQFF.

This clonotype was observed once. The V gene is TRBV20-1, the J gene TRBJ2-1; D call uncertain. V shed 6 bases and J shed 7 bases, with 25 bases lying between them. The CDR3 consists of 16 residues. The germline CDR1 and CDR2 sequences are DFQATT and SNEGSKA (reference sequence). In DNA, the CDR3 is TGCAGTGCCCCACCCCATACTGGCGGTTGGCTTAATGAGCAGTTCTTC. It specifies CSAPPHTGGWLNEQFF.

V is TRBV6-2 or TRBV6-3 and J is TRBJ1-2; no reliable D call. The CDR3 length is 14 residues. Trimming took 6 bases from V and 7 from J, leaving 18 bases between them. Germline V lookup: CDR1 MNHEY, CDR2 SVGEGT. CDR3 in amino acids: CASRRTGNPSGYTF. CDR3 coding DNA: TGTGCCAGCAGACGAACCGGGAACCCGTCTGGCTACACCTTC.